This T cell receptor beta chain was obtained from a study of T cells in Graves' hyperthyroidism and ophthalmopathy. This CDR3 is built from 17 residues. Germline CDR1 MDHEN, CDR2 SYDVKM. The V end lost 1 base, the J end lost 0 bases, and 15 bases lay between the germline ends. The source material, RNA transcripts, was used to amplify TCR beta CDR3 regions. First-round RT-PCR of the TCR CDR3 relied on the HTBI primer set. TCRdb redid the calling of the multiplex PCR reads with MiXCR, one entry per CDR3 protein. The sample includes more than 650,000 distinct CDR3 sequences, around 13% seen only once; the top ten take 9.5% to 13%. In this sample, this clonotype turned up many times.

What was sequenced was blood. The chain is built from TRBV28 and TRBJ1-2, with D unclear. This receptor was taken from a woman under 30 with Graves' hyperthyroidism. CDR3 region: CASSLYRLRDSNYGYTF. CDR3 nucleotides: TGTGCCAGCAGTTTATATCGACTGAGAGATTCTAACTATGGCTACACCTTC.